This is a list of T cell receptor beta chains from one sample in a study of control samples from healthy donors and cancer patients. Sequencing was performed with immunoSEQ multiplex PCR; in TCRdb, only in-frame clones are kept and a portion is missing. Found here are some 130,000 clones, roughly 92% of them singletons; the top ten hold 4.5% to 7%. Sequenced sample: blood. The source of these receptors is a man between 18 and 29 years old in good health. Each CDR3 is given without its conserved first and last residue. The order of the fields is D gene, V gene, CDR3 protein. The D gene is left open where the match is weak.

D gene: TRBD2
V gene: TRBV7-3
CDR3 protein: ASSPRGGGAGYEQF

D gene: NA
V gene: TRBV19
CDR3 protein: ASSPQRGFGNQPQH

D gene: NA
V gene: TRBV30
CDR3 protein: AWRPADFSYSPLH

D gene: TRBD1
V gene: TRBV11-2
CDR3 protein: ASRSGTGMQRRTEAF

D gene: TRBD1
V gene: TRBV2
CDR3 protein: ASTLTGGTEAF

D gene: TRBD1
V gene: TRBV18
CDR3 protein: ASSPQGQGVYEQY

D gene: NA
V gene: TRBV21-1
CDR3 protein: ASTDRGNQPQH

D gene: NA
V gene: TRBV6-2/TRBV6-3
CDR3 protein: ASSYSGSNTEAF

D gene: NA
V gene: TRBV19
CDR3 protein: ASSITGPTNYGYT

D gene: NA
V gene: TRBV9
CDR3 protein: ASSVADGYTEAF

D gene: TRBD1
V gene: TRBV18
CDR3 protein: ASSPWLKGTGGNSPLH

D gene: TRBD1
V gene: TRBV28
CDR3 protein: ASTLGDRESEQY

D gene: TRBD1
V gene: TRBV18
CDR3 protein: ASSPRRGGNSPLH

D gene: NA
V gene: TRBV3-1/TRBV3-2
CDR3 protein: ASSQGRGNTIY

D gene: NA
V gene: TRBV6-6
CDR3 protein: ASREGPLTDTQY

D gene: TRBD1
V gene: TRBV19
CDR3 protein: ASSLPGQGKPQH

D gene: NA
V gene: TRBV10-1
CDR3 protein: ASSESRRYGYT

D gene: TRBD1
V gene: TRBV4-1
CDR3 protein: ASSHGLTGSAGNTIY

D gene: NA
V gene: TRBV27
CDR3 protein: ASRRSGPYEQY

D gene: TRBD1
V gene: TRBV2
CDR3 protein: ASSGQGGDSNQPQH

D gene: NA
V gene: TRBV6-4
CDR3 protein: ASSEFGGLNTEAF

D gene: NA
V gene: TRBV6-1
CDR3 protein: ASSEKGWDTIY

D gene: NA
V gene: TRBV30
CDR3 protein: AWATGGENTEAF

D gene: NA
V gene: TRBV5-4
CDR3 protein: ASSSERFNSPLH